A selection of T cell receptor beta chains follows, all from one sample in a study of blood T cell repertoires in COVID-19. Sequencing was performed with immunoSEQ multiplex PCR; in TCRdb, only in-frame clones are kept and a portion is missing. The table shows a few hundred thousand clones, with about 86% occurring only once. Sequencing was performed on peripheral blood. Receptors were obtained from a man younger than 45 with active or convalescent COVID-19. The CDR3 runs from the conserved cysteine through the conserved F or W. D genes are given only for firm matches. Clone size is not always given. Where it is, it says once, few, many or a class for expanded clones.

CDR3 length	V gene	J gene	clone size	D gene	CDR3 protein	CDR3 DNA
16	TRBV5-1	TRBJ2-7	.	TRBD2	CASSLVFGGNPYEQYF	TGCGCCAGCAGCTTGGTATTCGGGGGGAATCCCTACGAGCAGTACTTC
15	TRBV25-1	TRBJ2-3	.	TRBD2	CASSRIAGITDTQYF	TGTGCCAGCAGTCGGATAGCGGGAATAACAGATACGCAGTATTTT
17	TRBV6-2/TRBV6-3	TRBJ1-2	.	.	CASSYPVTGHVNYGYTF	TGTGCCAGCAGTTACCCAGTAACAGGGCATGTCAACTATGGCTACACCTTC
14	TRBV5-1	TRBJ2-5	.	TRBD2	CASSLGGGQETQYF	TGCGCCAGCAGCTTAGGCGGGGGCCAAGAGACCCAGTACTTC
15	TRBV7-8	TRBJ2-3	once	TRBD2	CASSSSGGALDTQYF	TGTGCCAGCAGCTCTAGCGGGGGGGCCCTAGATACGCAGTATTTT
14	TRBV27	TRBJ2-5	.	.	CASALMLGAETQYF	TGTGCCAGCGCCCTAATGTTGGGAGCGGAGACCCAGTACTTC
16	TRBV18	TRBJ1-4	once	TRBD1	CASSPDRGSINEKLFF	TGTGCCAGCTCACCGGACAGGGGGTCGATTAATGAAAAACTGTTTTTT
15	TRBV9	TRBJ2-3	.	.	CASSVGGSGPDTQYF	TGTGCCAGCAGCGTAGGAGGGTCGGGCCCAGATACGCAGTATTTT
12	TRBV6-5	TRBJ2-7	once	TRBD2	CASIAGGYEQYF	TGTGCCAGCATAGCGGGGGGGTACGAGCAGTACTTC
14	TRBV2	TRBJ1-5	.	.	CASRGPTGHQPQHF	TGTGCCAGCAGGGGCCCGACAGGACATCAGCCCCAGCATTTT
13	TRBV19	TRBJ2-2	.	.	CASRDTNTGELFF	TGTGCCAGCCGGGACACGAACACCGGGGAGCTGTTTTTT
15	TRBV11-2	TRBJ1-2	.	.	CASSPAGTANYGYTF	TGTGCCAGCAGCCCCGCAGGCACAGCTAACTATGGCTACACCTTC
17	TRBV4-3	TRBJ2-3	.	TRBD2	CASSQARTSADTDTQYF	TGCGCCAGCAGCCAAGCGAGGACTAGCGCGGACACAGATACGCAGTATTTT
14	TRBV5-1	TRBJ1-2	.	TRBD1	CASFRDRGQDGYTF	TGCGCCAGCTTCCGGGACAGGGGGCAGGATGGCTACACCTTC
15	TRBV19	TRBJ1-1	.	TRBD1	CASRWGRGVNTEAFF	TGTGCCAGTAGATGGGGCAGGGGGGTGAACACTGAAGCTTTCTTT
14	TRBV2	TRBJ2-7	.	.	CASSTRPPSYEQYF	TGTGCCAGCAGTACTAGGCCCCCCTCCTACGAGCAGTACTTC
14	TRBV6-5	TRBJ1-5	.	TRBD1	CATGRGDGNQPQHF	TGTGCCACCGGCAGGGGGGATGGCAATCAGCCCCAGCATTTT
14	TRBV7-9	TRBJ1-2	few	.	CASSPSSNIPGYTF	TGTGCCAGCAGCCCATCGTCCAACATTCCGGGCTACACCTTC
14	TRBV4-2	TRBJ2-7	.	.	CASSQVGGSYEQYF	TGTGCCAGCAGCCAAGTCGGCGGGTCCTACGAGCAGTACTTC
14	TRBV14	TRBJ1-1	.	.	CASSQAGRNTEAFF	TGTGCCAGCAGCCAAGCAGGTAGGAACACTGAAGCTTTCTTT
14	TRBV11-3	TRBJ2-3	.	TRBD2	CASSRGGASLTQYF	TGTGCCAGCAGCCGCGGGGGGGCCTCACTTACGCAGTATTTT
17	TRBV7-8	TRBJ1-4	.	TRBD1	CASSYERTGAYNEKLFF	TGTGCCAGCAGTTACGAGAGGACAGGGGCTTATAATGAAAAACTGTTTTTT
15	TRBV27	TRBJ2-2	.	TRBD1	CASSPSGTGTGELFF	TGTGCCAGCAGCCCATCCGGGACAGGGACCGGGGAGCTGTTTTTT
13	TRBV24-1	TRBJ2-2	once	.	CATSGGAGGELFF	TGTGCCACCAGTGGTGGGGCCGGCGGGGAGCTGTTTTTT
13	TRBV4-1	TRBJ1-2	.	.	CASSQGGTYGYTF	TGCGCCAGCAGCCAAGGCGGGACCTATGGCTACACCTTC
16	TRBV16	TRBJ1-1	.	TRBD1	CASSQFTGTANTEAFF	TGTGCCAGCAGCCAATTTACCGGGACAGCCAACACTGAAGCTTTCTTT
14	TRBV9	TRBJ1-2	.	.	CASSANQGLRGYTF	TGTGCCAGCAGCGCGAACCAGGGGTTGAGAGGCTACACCTTC
14	TRBV7-9	TRBJ1-4	.	.	CASSTRTNDEKLFF	TGTGCCAGCAGTACCCGGACAAATGATGAAAAACTGTTTTTT
13	TRBV19	TRBJ1-3	.	.	CASSGLSGNTIYF	TGTGCCAGTAGTGGTCTATCGGGAAACACCATATATTTT
15	TRBV15	TRBJ1-5	.	TRBD1	CATSRGDRVKQPQHF	TGTGCCACCAGCAGAGGCGACAGGGTGAAGCAGCCCCAGCATTTT
14	TRBV11-2	TRBJ2-1	.	.	CASSLIGGYNEQFF	TGTGCCAGCAGCTTGATCGGGGGATACAATGAGCAGTTCTTC
11	TRBV29-1	TRBJ2-5	.	TRBD2	CSVEGRGTQYF	TGCAGCGTTGAGGGGAGGGGGACCCAGTACTTC
16	TRBV5-1	TRBJ1-6	once	.	CASSLLSQGYNSPLHF	TGCGCCAGCAGCTTGTTGAGCCAGGGCTATAATTCACCCCTCCACTTT
14	TRBV5-1	TRBJ1-2	.	TRBD1	CASSLGQGEHGYTF	TGCGCCAGCAGCTTGGGACAGGGGGAGCATGGCTACACCTTC
16	TRBV6-1	TRBJ1-6	.	TRBD1	CASSDLGTGLGSPLHF	TGTGCCAGCAGTGACCTGGGGACAGGGCTAGGTTCACCCCTCCACTTT
16	TRBV6-2/TRBV6-3	TRBJ2-5	.	.	CASSARDSLLEETQYF	TGTGCCAGCAGCGCCCGGGACTCCCTCCTCGAAGAGACCCAGTACTTC
18	TRBV19	TRBJ1-1	once	.	CASSPEERAQRFRTEAFF	TGTGCCAGTAGCCCGGAGGAACGGGCCCAACGGTTTAGGACTGAAGCTTTCTTT
15	TRBV6-1	TRBJ2-7	once	TRBD2	CASSEALGGGYEQYF	TGTGCCAGCAGTGAAGCGCTTGGCGGGGGCTACGAGCAGTACTTC
16	TRBV9	TRBJ2-3	.	.	CASSVALSGSTDTQYF	TGTGCCAGCAGCGTAGCTTTATCAGGGTCCACAGATACGCAGTATTTT
14	TRBV6-5	TRBJ1-2	.	.	CASSYTQGNYGYTF	TGTGCCAGCAGTTACACACAGGGCAACTATGGCTACACCTTC
17	TRBV4-1	TRBJ1-3	.	.	CASSQVGREKLGNTIYF	TGCGCCAGCAGCCAAGTGGGCAGGGAAAAGCTCGGAAACACCATATATTTT
15	TRBV6-5	TRBJ2-7	.	.	CASSYSSGQGYEQYF	TGTGCCAGCAGTTACTCGTCGGGACAAGGGTACGAGCAGTACTTC
16	TRBV5-6	TRBJ2-3	.	.	CASSEPYRQGTDTQYF	TGTGCCAGCAGCGAGCCCTATCGGCAGGGAACAGATACGCAGTATTTT
15	TRBV19	TRBJ2-3	.	TRBD1	CASSKDRGITDTQYF	TGTGCCAGTAGTAAGGACAGGGGGATCACAGATACGCAGTATTTT
12	TRBV5-5	TRBJ2-5	.	.	CASSTNQETQYF	TGTGCCAGCAGCACAAACCAAGAGACCCAGTACTTC
14	TRBV18	TRBJ1-2	.	.	CASSPEQEDYGYTF	TGTGCCAGCTCACCAGAACAGGAAGACTATGGCTACACCTTC
16	TRBV11-2	TRBJ2-5	once	.	CASSVTERQYQETQYF	TGTGCCAGCAGCGTGACCGAACGACAGTACCAAGAGACCCAGTACTTC
13	TRBV10-3	TRBJ1-4	.	.	CAISSYTNEKLFF	TGTGCCATCAGTTCCTATACTAATGAAAAACTGTTTTTT
15	TRBV4-2	TRBJ1-2	.	.	CASSQDRQGIYGYTF	TGTGCCAGCAGCCAAGATCGGCAGGGGATCTATGGCTACACCTTC
16	TRBV5-1	TRBJ1-1	.	TRBD1	CASSPGTGGADTEAFF	TGCGCCAGCAGCCCCGGGACAGGGGGCGCCGACACTGAAGCTTTCTTT
18	TRBV27	TRBJ1-2	.	.	CASSLLGSRTVPSYGYTF	TGTGCCAGCAGTTTGTTGGGGAGCCGAACCGTACCCTCTTATGGCTACACCTTC
14	TRBV10-2	TRBJ2-3	.	.	CASSERAVTDTQYF	TGCGCCAGCAGTGAGAGAGCTGTAACGGATACGCAGTATTTT
13	TRBV7-9	TRBJ1-2	.	.	CASSSTGMDGYTF	TGTGCCAGCAGTTCTACAGGGATGGATGGCTACACCTTC
14	TRBV7-2	TRBJ2-3	.	.	CASSSDSSPPVGYF	TGTGCCAGCAGCTCCGATAGCTCGCCACCGGTAGGGTATTTT
14	TRBV5-1	TRBJ1-2	.	.	CASSLEPATYGYTF	TGCGCCAGCAGCTTGGAGCCAGCGACCTATGGCTACACCTTC
13	TRBV12-3/TRBV12-4	TRBJ2-7	.	.	CASSSTGTYEQYF	TGTGCCAGCAGTTCAACAGGAACCTACGAGCAGTACTTC
16	TRBV6-2/TRBV6-3	TRBJ1-1	.	TRBD1	CASSYHELTGGSEAFF	TGTGCCAGCAGTTACCACGAACTAACAGGGGGCTCTGAAGCTTTCTTT
16	TRBV19	TRBJ1-4	.	.	CASSMPSSRANEKLFF	TGTGCCAGTAGTATGCCCTCGAGTCGAGCTAATGAAAAACTGTTTTTT
11	TRBV28	TRBJ1-1	.	.	CASSLSVEAFF	TGTGCCAGCAGTTTGAGTGTAGAAGCTTTCTTT
15	TRBV2	TRBJ1-2	.	.	CASSALAPLSRGYTF	TGTGCCAGCAGTGCACTCGCCCCCTTAAGTCGTGGCTACACCTTC